These 15 T cell receptor beta chains were sequenced from one sample in a study of blood T cell repertoires in COVID-19. Here immunoSEQ multiplex PCR was the method, and the copy in TCRdb shows in-frame clones only, minus some. This sample has approximately 69,000 clones; roughly 76% occur once, and the top ten carry 20% to 25%. Sequencing input: peripheral blood. The source of these receptors is a woman aged 70 to 79 with acute or convalescent COVID-19.

The chain has TRBV9 and TRBJ1-1; D gene uncertain. Germline lookup yields CDR1 SGDLS and CDR2 YYNGEE. This CDR3 has 14 residues. V shed 3 bases and J shed 1 base, with 10 bases lying between them. CDR3 amino acids: CASSARTGNTEAFF. DNA of the CDR3: TGTGCCAGCAGCGCCCGGACTGGGAACACTGAAGCTTTCTTT.

This clone was seen a few times. The V call is TRBV3-1 (or the pseudogene TRBV3-2), the J call TRBJ2-7, with D possibly TRBD1 on 5 matching bases. V was trimmed by 1 base and J by 3 bases, leaving 16 bases between them. CDR1 and CDR2 (germline): LGHDT, YNNKEL (reference sequence). The CDR3 is made up of 16 amino acids. CDR3 in DNA: TGTGCCAGCAGCCAAGGGGTGGCCAGGACAAACTACGAGCAGTACTTC. It yields the protein CASSQGVARTNYEQYF.

This rearrangement joins TRBV5-1 to TRBJ2-5; no firm D call. Trimming shortened V by 4 bases and J by 7 bases, and 11 bases separated the two germline ends. CDR1 SGHRS and CDR2 YFSETQ come from the germline V gene. The CDR3 runs 12 residues. In nucleotides, the CDR3 is TGCGCCAGCAGCCTCTCCCCGAGGACCCAGTACTTC. As protein: CASSLSPRTQYF.

The rearrangement links TRBV27 to TRBJ2-3; no definite D call. The CDR3 runs 14 residues. Germline-derived CDR1 and CDR2 are MNHEY and SMNVEV (reference sequence). Deletions cut 2 bases from V and 2 bases from J, with 8 bases between. As DNA, the CDR3 is TGTGCCAGCAGTTTAAGCAGCGCCACAGATACGCAGTATTTT. This encodes CASSLSSATDTQYF.

The rearrangement uses TRBV9 and TRBJ2-1, with a possible D match to TRBD2 (5 bases). This CDR3 contains 11 residues. V was pared by 3 bases and J by 8 bases, with 6 bases between. CDR1 is SGDLS, CDR2 YYNGEE, per germline. For the CDR3, the DNA is TGTGCCAGCAGCGGAGGGTATGAGCAGTTCTTC. Encoded protein: CASSGGYEQFF.

The rearrangement joins TRBV5-1 to TRBJ2-7, with 7 bases identical to TRBD2. Germline V CDR1 and CDR2: SGHRS, YFSETQ. V trimming: 5 bases; J trimming: 3 bases; junction bases outside the gene matches: 8. The CDR3 runs to 14 residues. The CDR3 DNA is TGCGCCAGCAGGGCCGGGACTACGCTCTACGAGCAGTACTTC. Residues: CASRAGTTLYEQYF.

V usage is TRBV28 and J usage is TRBJ1-4; 8 nucleotides line up with TRBD1. This CDR3 spans 14 amino acids. Germline CDR1 and CDR2: MDHEN and SYDVKM. Trimming removed 5 bases from V and 8 bases from J; junction bases left unmatched: 7. The CDR3 here is CASSGRGRGEKLFF. CDR3 nucleotide sequence: TGTGCCAGCAGTGGCAGGGGGCGCGGGGAAAAACTGTTTTTT.

V gene TRBV24-1 combines with J gene TRBJ2-7; D may be TRBD1 (5 bases). Trimming removed 3 bases at V and 6 bases at J, with 14 bases between. The CDR3 spans 14 residues. Germline V gene sequence: CDR1 KGHDR, CDR2 SFDVKD. The CDR3 DNA sequence: TGTGCCACCAGTGATCCCCGACAGTATAGCGAGCAGTACTTC. It is translated as CATSDPRQYSEQYF.

This sequence joins TRBV6-6 and TRBJ2-6; 7 nucleotides line up with TRBD1. The CDR3 contains 15 residues. The V gene's germline CDR1 is MNHNY and CDR2 SVGAGI (reference sequence). After removal of 6 bases from V and 4 bases from J, the junction contained 6 bases not matched to a gene. The DNA of the CDR3 is TGTGCCAGCAGCAGGACAGGCGGCGGGGCCAACGTCCTGACTTTC. It yields the protein CASSRTGGGANVLTF.

The chain has TRBV19 and TRBJ2-2; a weak D match, TRBD2 (6 bases). With 6 bases removed from V and 6 bases from J, the gap between germline ends came to 17 bases. The CDR3 spans 15 residues. CDR1 and CDR2 from the germline V gene are LNHDA and SQIVND (reference sequence). Written as DNA, the CDR3 is TGTGCCAGTAGCGCTTGGAGGGGTCGGGCCGGGGAGCTGTTTTTT. Its protein product is CASSAWRGRAGELFF.

V gene TRBV5-1 combines with J gene TRBJ2-2, with 14 bases identical to TRBD2. V lost 4 bases, J lost 7 bases, and 6 bases stayed unmatched. The CDR3 runs 16 residues. Germline CDR1 SGHRS, CDR2 YFSETQ. The chain's CDR3 is CASSKGLAGAGGELFF. CDR3 nucleotide sequence: TGCGCCAGCAGCAAGGGACTAGCGGGGGCTGGCGGGGAGCTGTTTTTT.

The gene calls are TRBV7-9 and TRBJ2-3; TRBD1 aligns across 10 bases. Germline CDR1 is SEHNR and CDR2 is FQNEAQ (reference sequence). Unmatched junction bases numbered 17, after V lost 9 bases and J lost 2 bases. The CDR3 covers 18 residues. The CDR3 region has the DNA TGTGCCAGTCAATACCCCGGAAGCGGACAGGGGGACACAGATACGCAGTATTTT. Amino acid sequence: CASQYPGSGQGDTDTQYF.

V gene TRBV5-1 combines with J gene TRBJ1-4; D remains ambiguous. From germline, CDR1 is SGHRS and CDR2 YFSETQ. Trimming took 7 bases from V and 8 from J, leaving 15 bases between them. The CDR3 length is 13 residues. The CDR3 protein is CASAPGVREKLFF. CDR3 sequence (DNA): TGCGCCAGCGCTCCCGGGGTTCGGGAAAAACTGTTTTTT.

This chain connects TRBV7-6 to TRBJ2-2, with 16 bases matching TRBD2. The CDR3 has 16 residues. V shed 4 bases, J shed 7 bases, and the junction held 3 bases outside the gene matches. Germline V lookup: CDR1 SGHVS, CDR2 FNYEAQ. The CDR3 here is CASSSGTSGRVGELFF. The CDR3 region has the DNA TGTGCCAGCAGCTCCGGGACTAGCGGGAGGGTCGGGGAGCTGTTTTTT.

V is TRBV6-1 and J is TRBJ1-6, with TRBD1 matching 7 bases. The CDR3 runs 19 residues. Germline CDR1 and CDR2: MNHNS and SASEGT. With 2 bases clipped from V and 0 bases from J, the junction kept 10 bases outside the gene matches. CDR3 loop: CASSELRGQSSSYNSPLHF. The CDR3 DNA sequence: TGTGCCAGCAGTGAACTAAGGGGACAGAGTAGCTCCTATAATTCACCCCTCCACTTT.